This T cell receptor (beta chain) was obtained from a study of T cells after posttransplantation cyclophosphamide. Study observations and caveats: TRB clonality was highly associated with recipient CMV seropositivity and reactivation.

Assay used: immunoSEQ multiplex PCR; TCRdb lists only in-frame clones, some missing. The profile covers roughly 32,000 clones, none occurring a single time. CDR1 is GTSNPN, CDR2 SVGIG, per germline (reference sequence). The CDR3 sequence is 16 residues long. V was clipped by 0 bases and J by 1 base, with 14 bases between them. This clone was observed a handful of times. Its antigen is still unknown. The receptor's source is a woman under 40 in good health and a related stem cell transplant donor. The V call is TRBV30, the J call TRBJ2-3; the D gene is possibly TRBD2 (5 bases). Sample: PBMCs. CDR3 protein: CAWSVLEGWGTDTQYF. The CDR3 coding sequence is TGTGCCTGGAGTGTACTCGAGGGCTGGGGCACAGATACGCAGTATTTT.